Listed here are 10 T cell receptor beta chains from one sample, sequenced in a study of T-cell reconstitution after alpha-beta-depleted transplantation in children. Molecular barcoding with unique molecular identifiers was used for the TCRbeta library. MiXCR, run by TCRdb on the PCR reads, gives a single entry per CDR3 protein. This table has 700,000 to 950,000 distinct CDR3 sequences, approximately 15% appearing once. This specimen was PBMCs, mostly from graft donor cells, taken 360 days after TCRalphabeta/CD19-depleted stem cell transplant. The receptor source for this set is a male patient under 18 who had a stem cell transplant for acute lymphoblastic leukemia, so the T cells may come from the graft donor.

The chain employs TRBV20-1 and TRBJ2-2; no firm D call. V lost 6 bases and J lost 4, with 15 bases in between. Germline V lookup: CDR1 DFQATT, CDR2 SNEGSKA (reference sequence). This CDR3 region has 14 residues. CDR3 in DNA: TGCAGTGCCGTAATGCCAGCGACCACCGGGGAGCTGTTTTTT. Its protein product is CSAVMPATTGELFF.

The V gene is TRBV29-1, the J gene TRBJ2-7; 9 bases fit TRBD2. The V segment lost 7 bases and the J segment 3 bases; nucleotides outside the gene matches: 7. This CDR3 contains 13 residues. The germline CDR1 and CDR2 sequences are SQVTM and ANQGSEA. CDR3 nucleotides: TGCAGCGCTGGGGGACTAGCAGACTACGAGCAGTACTTC. The encoded protein is CSAGGLADYEQYF.

This clonotype was recorded many times. The V and J genes are TRBV5-1 and TRBJ2-7; 7 bases match TRBD1. Germline assignment: CDR1 SGHRS and CDR2 YFSETQ. V lost 4 bases to trimming and J lost 0 bases; unmatched junction nucleotides: 4. The CDR3 is made up of 14 amino acids. As DNA, the CDR3 is TGCGCCAGCAGCAAGGGACAGCTCTCCTACGAGCAGTACTTC. It encodes CASSKGQLSYEQYF.

The table lists this clonotype with many counts. The CDR3 here is CASNPQGSNTGELFF. CDR3 in DNA: TGTGCCAGCAACCCACAGGGGTCGAACACCGGGGAGCTGTTTTTT. This chain uses TRBV12-3 or TRBV12-4 with TRBJ2-2, with 7 bases identical to TRBD1. This CDR3 has 15 amino acids. The V segment lost 7 bases and the J segment 0 bases; nucleotides outside the gene matches: 5.

This rearrangement joins TRBV6-1 to TRBJ2-1; D may be TRBD2 (6 bases). The germline V gene has CDR1 MNHNS and CDR2 SASEGT. The germline V and J ends were trimmed by 8 bases and 0 bases, with 11 bases remaining between them. The CDR3 sequence is 14 residues long. CDR3 DNA: TGTGCCAGCTCGGGGAGGAGCTCCTACAATGAGCAGTTCTTC. The encoded protein is CASSGRSSYNEQFF.

A few counts support this clonotype. The V and J genes are TRBV15 and TRBJ1-3; no reliable D call. With 0 bases removed from V and 2 bases from J, the gap between germline ends came to 5 bases. This CDR3 has 14 amino acids. CDR1 is LNHNV, CDR2 YYDKDF, per germline (reference sequence). CDR3 protein: CATSRDGTGNTIYF. The CDR3 coding sequence is TGTGCCACCAGCAGAGATGGGACTGGAAACACCATATATTTT.

This clonotype was seen only a few times. The rearrangement uses TRBV5-5 and TRBJ2-6; D remains unclear. The CDR3 sequence is 15 residues long. V dropped 2 bases and J dropped 0 bases, with 6 bases sitting between them. CDR1 SGHKS and CDR2 YYEKEE come from the germline V gene (reference sequence). CDR3 nucleotides: TGTGCCAGCAGCTTACCCCTCTCTGGGGCCAACGTCCTGACTTTC. It codes for CASSLPLSGANVLTF.

This clonotype was seen a few times. This chain connects TRBV4-1 to TRBJ2-3, with D perhaps matching TRBD2 (6 bases). V gave up 0 bases and J gave up 9 bases, with 13 bases separating them. The CDR3 is 14 amino acids. Germline CDR1 and CDR2: MGHRA and YSYEKL. Written as DNA, the CDR3 is TGCGCCAGCAGCCAAGAATGGGTCGCGGGGACGCAGTATTTT. Translation: CASSQEWVAGTQYF.

This rearrangement joins TRBV6-5 to TRBJ2-4; no clear D gene. Germline CDR1 is MNHEY and CDR2 is SVGAGI. V shed 2 bases and J shed 0 bases, with 11 bases lying between them. The CDR3 contains 16 residues. This chain's CDR3 is CASSYRWDSAKNIQYF. CDR3 in DNA: TGTGCCAGCAGTTACCGTTGGGATTCAGCCAAAAACATTCAGTACTTC.

This clonotype was seen more than once but under ten times. The CDR3 loop reads CASSLGQGAPGNTIYF. The CDR3 DNA follows: TGTGCCAGCAGTCTGGGACAGGGGGCGCCTGGAAACACCATATATTTT. The chain combines TRBV12-3 or TRBV12-4 with TRBJ1-3; 12 nucleotides line up with TRBD1. After removal of 5 bases from V and 2 bases from J, the junction contained 4 bases not matched to a gene. The CDR3 has 16 amino acids.